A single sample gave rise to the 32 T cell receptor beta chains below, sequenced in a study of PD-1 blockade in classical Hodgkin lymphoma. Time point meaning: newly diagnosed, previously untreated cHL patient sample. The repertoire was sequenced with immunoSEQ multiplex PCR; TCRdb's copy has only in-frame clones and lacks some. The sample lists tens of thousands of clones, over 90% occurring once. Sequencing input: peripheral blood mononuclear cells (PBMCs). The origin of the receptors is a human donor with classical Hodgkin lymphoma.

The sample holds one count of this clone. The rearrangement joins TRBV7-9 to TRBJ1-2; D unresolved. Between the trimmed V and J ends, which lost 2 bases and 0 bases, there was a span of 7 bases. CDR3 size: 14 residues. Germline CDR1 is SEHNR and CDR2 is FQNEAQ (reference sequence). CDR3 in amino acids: CASSLIQPNYGYTF. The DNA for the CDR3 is TGTGCCAGCAGCTTAATACAGCCTAACTATGGCTACACCTTC.

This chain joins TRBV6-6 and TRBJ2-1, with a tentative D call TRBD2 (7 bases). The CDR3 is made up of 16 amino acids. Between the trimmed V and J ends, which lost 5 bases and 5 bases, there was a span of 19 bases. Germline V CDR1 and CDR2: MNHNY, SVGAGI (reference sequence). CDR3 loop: CASSGWGAGDHNEQFF. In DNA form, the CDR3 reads TGTGCCAGCAGTGGTTGGGGGGCGGGAGATCACAATGAGCAGTTCTTC.

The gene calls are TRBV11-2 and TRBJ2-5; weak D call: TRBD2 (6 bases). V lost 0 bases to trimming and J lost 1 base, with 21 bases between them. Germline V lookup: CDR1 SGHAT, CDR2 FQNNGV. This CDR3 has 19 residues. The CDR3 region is CASSLDWGVADSTQETQYF. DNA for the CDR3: TGTGCCAGCAGCTTAGATTGGGGGGTAGCAGACAGCACCCAAGAGACCCAGTACTTC.

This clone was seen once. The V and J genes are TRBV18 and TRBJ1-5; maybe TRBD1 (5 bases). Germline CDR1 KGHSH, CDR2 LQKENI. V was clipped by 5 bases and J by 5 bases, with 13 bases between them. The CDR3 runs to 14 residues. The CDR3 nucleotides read TGTGCCAGCTCAGTCAGGGAATCGGATCAGCCCCAGCATTTT. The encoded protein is CASSVRESDQPQHF.

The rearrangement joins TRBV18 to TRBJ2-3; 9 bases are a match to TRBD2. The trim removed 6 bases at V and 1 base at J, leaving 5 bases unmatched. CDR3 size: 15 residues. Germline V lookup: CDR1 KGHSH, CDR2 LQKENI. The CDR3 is CASSFRLAGTDTQYF. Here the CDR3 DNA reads TGTGCCAGCTCTTTCAGACTAGCGGGCACAGATACGCAGTATTTT.

CDR3 sequence: CASSQDRGLEVNTEAFF. The DNA for the CDR3 is TGTGCCAGCAGCCAGGACAGGGGGCTGGAAGTGAACACTGAAGCTTTCTTT. V and J are TRBV11-2 and TRBJ1-1, with TRBD1 identical over 11 bases. V lost 5 bases and J lost 0; bases outside the gene matches: 8. Germline CDR1 SGHAT, CDR2 FQNNGV. The CDR3 runs 17 residues.

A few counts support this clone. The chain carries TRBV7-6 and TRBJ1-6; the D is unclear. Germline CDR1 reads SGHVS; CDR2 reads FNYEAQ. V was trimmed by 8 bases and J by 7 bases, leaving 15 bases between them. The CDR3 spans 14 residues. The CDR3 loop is CASGPGRTNSPLHF. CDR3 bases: TGTGCCAGCGGACCCGGACGGACCAATTCACCCCTCCACTTT.

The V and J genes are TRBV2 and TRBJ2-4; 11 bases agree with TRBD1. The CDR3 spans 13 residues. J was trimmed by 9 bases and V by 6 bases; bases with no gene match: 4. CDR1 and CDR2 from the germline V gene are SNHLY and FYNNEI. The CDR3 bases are TGTGCCAGCAGGGCCGGGACAGGGGGCATTCAGTACTTC. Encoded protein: CASRAGTGGIQYF.

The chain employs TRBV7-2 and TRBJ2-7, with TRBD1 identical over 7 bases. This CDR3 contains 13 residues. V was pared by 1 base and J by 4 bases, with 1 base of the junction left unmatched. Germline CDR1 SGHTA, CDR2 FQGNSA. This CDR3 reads CASSLDRGYEQYF. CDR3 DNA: TGTGCCAGCAGCTTAGACAGGGGATACGAGCAGTACTTC.

Written as DNA, the CDR3 is TGTGCCACCAGCAGAGATCGGGGGGCAGGGGACTATGGCTACACCTTC. Protein: CATSRDRGAGDYGYTF. The chain couples TRBV15 to TRBJ1-2; D is perhaps TRBD1 (6 bases). Germline V gene sequence: CDR1 LNHNV, CDR2 YYDKDF (reference sequence). The CDR3 runs to 16 residues. Deletions cut 0 bases from V and 3 bases from J, with 14 bases between.

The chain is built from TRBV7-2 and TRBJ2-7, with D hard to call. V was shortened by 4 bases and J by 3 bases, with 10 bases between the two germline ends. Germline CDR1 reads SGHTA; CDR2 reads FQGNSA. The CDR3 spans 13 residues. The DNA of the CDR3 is TGTGCCAGCAGCTCCCGGGCCCTCTACGAGCAGTACTTC. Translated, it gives CASSSRALYEQYF.

The CDR3, as DNA: TGTGCCAGCAGCCACCGAACCCGGGAGATCTCCTACAATGAGCAGTTCTTC. Translation gives CASSHRTREISYNEQFF. The chain has TRBV7-8 and TRBJ2-1, with TRBD2 as a possible D gene (6 bases). CDR3 length: 17 residues. CDR1 and CDR2 (germline): SGHVS, FQNEAQ. Trimming left V 5 bases short and J 0 bases short, with 17 bases between.

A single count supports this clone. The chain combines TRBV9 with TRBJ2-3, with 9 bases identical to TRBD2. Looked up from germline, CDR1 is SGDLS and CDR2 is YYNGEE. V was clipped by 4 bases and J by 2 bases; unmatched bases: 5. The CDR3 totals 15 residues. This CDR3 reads CASSTSGRTTDTQYF. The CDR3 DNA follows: TGTGCCAGCAGCACGAGCGGGAGGACCACAGATACGCAGTATTTT.

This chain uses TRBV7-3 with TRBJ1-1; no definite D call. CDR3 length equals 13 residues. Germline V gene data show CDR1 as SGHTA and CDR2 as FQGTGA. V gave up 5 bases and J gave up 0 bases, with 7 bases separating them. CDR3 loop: CASSRELNTEAFF. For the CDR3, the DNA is TGTGCCAGCAGCCGAGAGTTGAACACTGAAGCTTTCTTT.

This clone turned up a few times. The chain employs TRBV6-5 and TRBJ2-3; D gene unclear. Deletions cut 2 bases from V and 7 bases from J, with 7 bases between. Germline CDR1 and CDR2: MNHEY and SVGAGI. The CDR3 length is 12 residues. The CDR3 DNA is TGTGCCAGCAGTTACGGTGGCAATACGCAGTATTTT. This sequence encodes CASSYGGNTQYF.

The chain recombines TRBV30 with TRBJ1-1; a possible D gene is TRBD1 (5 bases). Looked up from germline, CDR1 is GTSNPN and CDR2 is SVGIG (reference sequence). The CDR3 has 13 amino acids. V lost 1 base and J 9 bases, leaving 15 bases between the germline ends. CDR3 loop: CAWSADLSGQAFF. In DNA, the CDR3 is TGTGCCTGGAGTGCCGACCTCTCGGGACAAGCTTTCTTT.

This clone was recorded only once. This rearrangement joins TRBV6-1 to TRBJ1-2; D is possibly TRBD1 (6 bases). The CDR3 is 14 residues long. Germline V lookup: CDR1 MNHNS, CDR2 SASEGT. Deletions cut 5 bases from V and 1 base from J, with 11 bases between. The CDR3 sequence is CASSFGQLNYGYTF. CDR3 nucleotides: TGTGCCAGCAGTTTTGGACAGCTTAACTATGGCTACACCTTC.

The CDR3 region is CASSQDFRAGGGETQYF. CDR3 bases: TGCGCCAGCAGCCAAGATTTCAGAGCGGGAGGAGGTGAGACCCAGTACTTC. The chain recombines TRBV4-3 with TRBJ2-5; 9 nucleotides align to TRBD2. The CDR3 is 17 amino acids. J gave up 5 bases and V 0 bases, and 10 bases lay outside the gene matches. Germline values: CDR1 LGHNA, CDR2 YSLEER.

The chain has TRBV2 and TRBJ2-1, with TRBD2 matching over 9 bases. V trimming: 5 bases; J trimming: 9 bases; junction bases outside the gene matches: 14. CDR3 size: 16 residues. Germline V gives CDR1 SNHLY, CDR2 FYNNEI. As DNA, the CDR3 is TGTGCCAGCAGTTTCGATTCGGGCGGGGGGGCCAGTGAGCAGTTCTTC. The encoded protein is CASSFDSGGGASEQFF.

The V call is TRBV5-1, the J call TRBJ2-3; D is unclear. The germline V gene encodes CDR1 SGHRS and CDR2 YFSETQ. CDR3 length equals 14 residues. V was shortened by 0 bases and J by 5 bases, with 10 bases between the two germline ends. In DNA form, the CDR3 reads TGCGCCAGCAGCTTGGGTGTGGATCGAGATACGCAGTATTTT. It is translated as CASSLGVDRDTQYF.

The chain's CDR3 is CASSYRGLNTEAFF. The CDR3 DNA reads TGTGCCAGTAGCTACAGGGGTTTGAACACTGAAGCTTTCTTT. The chain recombines TRBV19 with TRBJ1-1; TRBD1 matches 7 bases. The CDR3 spans 14 residues. J was trimmed by 0 bases and V by 6 bases; bases with no gene match: 4. Per the germline V gene, CDR1 is LNHDA and CDR2 is SQIVND (reference sequence).

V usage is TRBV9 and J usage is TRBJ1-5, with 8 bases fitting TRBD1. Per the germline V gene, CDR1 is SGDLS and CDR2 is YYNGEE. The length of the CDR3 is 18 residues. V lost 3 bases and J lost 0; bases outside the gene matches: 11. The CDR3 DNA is TGTGCCAGCAGCGCCCTCACGGGACAGGCTTTTAGCAATCAGCCCCAGCATTTT. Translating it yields CASSALTGQAFSNQPQHF. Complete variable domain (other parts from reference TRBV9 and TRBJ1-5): DSGVTQTPKHLITATGQRVTLRCSPRSGDLSVYWYQQSLDQGLQFLIQYYNGEERAKGNILERFSAQQFPDLHSELNLSSLELGDSALYFCASSALTGQAFSNQPQHFGDGTRLSIL.

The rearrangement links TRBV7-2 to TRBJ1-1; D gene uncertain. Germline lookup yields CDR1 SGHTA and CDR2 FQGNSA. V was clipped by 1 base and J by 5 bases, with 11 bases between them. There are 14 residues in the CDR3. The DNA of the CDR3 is TGTGCCAGCAGCTTAGTGTTTCGGGTGACTGAAGCTTTCTTT. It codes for CASSLVFRVTEAFF. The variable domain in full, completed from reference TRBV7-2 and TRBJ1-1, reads GAGVSQSPSNKVTEKGKDVELRCDPISGHTALYWYRQSLGQGLEFLIYFQGNSAPDKSGLPSDRFSAERTGGSVSTLTIQRTQQEDSAVYLCASSLVFRVTEAFFGQGTRLTVV.

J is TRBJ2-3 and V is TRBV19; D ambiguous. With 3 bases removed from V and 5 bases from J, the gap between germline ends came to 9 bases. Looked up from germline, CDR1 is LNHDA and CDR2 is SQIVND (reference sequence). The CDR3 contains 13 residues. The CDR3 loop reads CASSIGPVDTQYF. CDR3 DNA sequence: TGTGCCAGTAGTATTGGACCGGTAGATACGCAGTATTTT.

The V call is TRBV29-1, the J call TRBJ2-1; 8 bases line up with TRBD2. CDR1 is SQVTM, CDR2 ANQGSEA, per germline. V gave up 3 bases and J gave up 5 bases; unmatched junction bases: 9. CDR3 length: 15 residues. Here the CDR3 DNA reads TGCAGCGTTGACCCACGGGGCGGGGGGAACAATGAGCAGTTCTTC. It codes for CSVDPRGGGNNEQFF.

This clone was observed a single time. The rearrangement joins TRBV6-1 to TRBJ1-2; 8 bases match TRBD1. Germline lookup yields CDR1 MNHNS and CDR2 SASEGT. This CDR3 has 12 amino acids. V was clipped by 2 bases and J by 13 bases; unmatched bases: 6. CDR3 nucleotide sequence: TGTGCCAGCAGTGAAAGGACAGGGAGTATCACCTTC. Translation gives CASSERTGSITF.

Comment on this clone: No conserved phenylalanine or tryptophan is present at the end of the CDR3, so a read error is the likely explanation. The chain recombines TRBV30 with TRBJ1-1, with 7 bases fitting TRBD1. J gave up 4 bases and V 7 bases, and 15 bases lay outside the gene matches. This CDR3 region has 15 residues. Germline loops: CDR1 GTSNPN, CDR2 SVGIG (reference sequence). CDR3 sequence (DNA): TGTGCCTCCAAAGGCGCCCCAGGGGGATCCACTGAAGCTTTCTCT. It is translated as CASKGAPGGSTEAFS.

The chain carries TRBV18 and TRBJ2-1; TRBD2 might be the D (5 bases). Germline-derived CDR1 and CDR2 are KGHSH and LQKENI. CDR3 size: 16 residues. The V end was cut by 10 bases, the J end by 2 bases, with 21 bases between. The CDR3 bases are TGTGCCATCAGCCGAGGGAACCCCACGACCTACAATGAGCAGTTCTTC. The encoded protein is CAISRGNPTTYNEQFF.

The CDR3 DNA reads as TGTGCCAGCGCTCCACAGAAGATGAACACTGAAGCTTTCTTT. As protein: CASAPQKMNTEAFF. This chain links TRBV7-2 with TRBJ1-1; D uncertain. The V end was cut by 8 bases, the J end by 0 bases, with 13 bases between. Germline loops: CDR1 SGHTA, CDR2 FQGNSA. The CDR3 has 14 amino acids.

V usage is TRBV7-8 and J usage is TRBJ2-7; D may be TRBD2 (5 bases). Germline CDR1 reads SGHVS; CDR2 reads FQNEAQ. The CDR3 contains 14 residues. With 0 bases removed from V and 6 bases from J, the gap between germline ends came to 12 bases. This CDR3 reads CASSLALLGLEQYF. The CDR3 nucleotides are TGTGCCAGCAGCTTAGCCTTACTAGGCCTCGAGCAGTACTTC.

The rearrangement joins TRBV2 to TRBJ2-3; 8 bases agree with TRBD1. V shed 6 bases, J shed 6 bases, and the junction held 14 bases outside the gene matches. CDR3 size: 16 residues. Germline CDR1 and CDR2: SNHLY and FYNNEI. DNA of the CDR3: TGTGCCAGCAGCCGAAGGTGGACAGGGTCCATGGATACGCAGTATTTT. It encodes CASSRRWTGSMDTQYF.

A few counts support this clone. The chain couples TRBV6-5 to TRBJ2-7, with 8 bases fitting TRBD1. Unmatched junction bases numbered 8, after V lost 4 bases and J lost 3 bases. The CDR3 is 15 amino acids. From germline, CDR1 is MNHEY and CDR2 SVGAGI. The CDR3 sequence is CASSSGWTGSYEQYF. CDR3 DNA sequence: TGTGCCAGCAGTTCCGGATGGACAGGGAGCTACGAGCAGTACTTC.